This passage covers 27 T cell receptor beta chains from one sample sequenced in a study of cytomegalovirus exposure and HLA in healthy donors. The study ran its PCR with 60 Vbeta and 13 Jbeta primers. Profiling relied on immunoSEQ multiplex PCR, and the TCRdb table lists in-frame clones only, not all of them. The sample carries around 150,000 clones, less than 90% recorded once. Sequencing input: PBMCs. The receptor source for this set is a man aged 50 to 59 in good health and CMV-seropositive.

The J gene is TRBJ2-1, the V gene TRBV5-1; 12 bases are shared with TRBD2. The V and J ends lost 2 bases and 7 bases, in that order; junction bases with no gene match: 4. CDR1 is SGHRS and CDR2 is YFSETQ in the germline V gene. The length of the CDR3 is 15 residues. CDR3: CASSFTSGRLNEQFF. In nucleotides, the CDR3 is TGCGCCAGCAGCTTCACTAGCGGGAGGTTAAATGAGCAGTTCTTC.

This chain uses TRBV7-8 with TRBJ2-7; D possibly corresponds to TRBD1 (6 bases). The V end was cut by 5 bases, the J end by 2 bases, with 7 bases between. The CDR3 totals 12 residues. Per the germline V gene, CDR1 is SGHVS and CDR2 is FQNEAQ. CDR3 residues: CASSRTAYEQYF. CDR3 nucleotide sequence: TGTGCCAGCAGCAGGACAGCCTACGAGCAGTACTTC.

The genes are TRBV7-2 and TRBJ2-1; 9 bases agree with TRBD2. This CDR3 is built from 15 residues. V dropped 1 base and J dropped 4; count of bases not matched to a gene: 2. Germline CDR1 SGHTA, CDR2 FQGNSA. CDR3 coding DNA: TGTGCCAGCAGCTTAGAGACTAGCGGATACAATGAGCAGTTCTTC. This translates into CASSLETSGYNEQFF.

The V gene is TRBV15, the J gene TRBJ2-7, with TRBD2 as a possible D gene (6 bases). CDR1 and CDR2 from the germline V gene are LNHNV and YYDKDF (reference sequence). V lost 5 bases and J 3 bases, leaving 14 bases between the germline ends. The CDR3 loop spans 14 amino acids. The CDR3 region is CATSARDLRYEQYF. CDR3 DNA sequence: TGTGCCACCAGCGCCCGGGACTTACGCTACGAGCAGTACTTC.

The chain employs TRBV2 and TRBJ2-7, with 8 nucleotides matching TRBD1. Gene TRBJ2-5 matches the end of the DNA better, so the J call may be wrong. This CDR3 comprises 12 residues. The V gene's germline CDR1 is SNHLY and CDR2 FYNNEI. This CDR3 is CAIDRGQETQYF. The CDR3 DNA reads TGTGCCATCGACAGGGGTCAAGAGACCCAGTACTTC.

This chain connects TRBV11-1 to TRBJ2-5, with 14 bases fitting TRBD2. The CDR3 runs 16 residues. The junction had 3 bases not matched to a gene; V was cut back by 1 base and J by 5 bases. Germline loops: CDR1 SGHAT, CDR2 FQDESV (reference sequence). The CDR3 DNA reads TGTGCCAGCAGCTTAGGACTAGCGGGAGGGTTGGAGACCCAGTACTTC. Its protein product is CASSLGLAGGLETQYF.

The chain carries TRBV27 and TRBJ1-1; weak D call: TRBD1 (6 bases). The CDR3 is 14 amino acids. Looked up from germline, CDR1 is MNHEY and CDR2 is SMNVEV (reference sequence). Trimming cost V 8 bases and J 5 bases, with 18 bases left between them. For the CDR3, the DNA is TGTGCCAGCTCGGGCGGGGGGGGCTATACTGAAGCTTTCTTT. Translating gives CASSGGGGYTEAFF.

The chain carries TRBV9 and TRBJ2-1; 9 bases fit TRBD2. Germline V lookup: CDR1 SGDLS, CDR2 YYNGEE. V gave up 5 bases and J gave up 8 bases; unmatched junction bases: 11. The CDR3 runs 15 residues. In DNA form, the CDR3 reads TGTGCCAGCAGTGCCAGGATAGCGGGAGTCGATGAGCAGTTCTTC. Translated, it gives CASSARIAGVDEQFF.

V usage is TRBV29-1 and J usage is TRBJ2-1; 7 bases line up with TRBD1. CDR3 length equals 13 residues. V lost 2 bases to trimming and J lost 7 bases; unmatched junction nucleotides: 5. The germline V gene has CDR1 SQVTM and CDR2 ANQGSEA. The DNA of the CDR3 is TGCAGCGTTGAACAGGGGGTCAGGAATGAGCAGTTCTTC. Its protein product is CSVEQGVRNEQFF.

The chain joins TRBV5-4 to TRBJ2-5; the match to TRBD1 covers 9 bases. The trim removed 2 bases at V and 5 bases at J, leaving 10 bases unmatched. The CDR3 runs to 16 residues. CDR1 is SGHNT and CDR2 is YYREEE in the germline V gene (reference sequence). CDR3 bases: TGTGCCAGCAGCTTAGGGACAGGGTCGTTTCGGGAGACCCAGTACTTC. Translated: CASSLGTGSFRETQYF.

V is TRBV7-9 and J is TRBJ1-4; 7 bases align to TRBD1. Germline trimming cut 7 bases from V and 8 bases from J; bases unmatched to any gene: 13. Germline V CDR1 and CDR2: SEHNR, FQNEAQ (reference sequence). There are 15 residues in the CDR3. CDR3 amino acids: CASTANTGVGEKLFF. For the CDR3, the DNA is TGTGCCAGCACCGCTAATACAGGGGTGGGGGAAAAACTGTTTTTT.

The CDR3 reads CASSLLQASEAFF. CDR3 nucleotides: TGCGCCAGCAGCTTGCTGCAGGCATCTGAAGCTTTCTTT. The chain employs TRBV5-1 and TRBJ1-1; D is uncertain. Deletions cut 1 base from V and 6 bases from J, with 10 bases between. Germline V gene lookup returns CDR1 SGHRS and CDR2 YFSETQ. CDR3 length: 13 amino acids. Full variable domain (remainder filled in from reference TRBV5-1 and TRBJ1-1): KAGVTQTPRYLIKTRGQQVTLSCSPISGHRSVSWYQQTPGQGLQFLFEYFSETQRNKGNFPGRFSGRQFSNSRSEMNVSTLELGDSALYLCASSLLQASEAFFGQGTRLTVV.

J is TRBJ1-4 and V is TRBV7-2; D ambiguous. Germline loops: CDR1 SGHTA, CDR2 FQGNSA. Trimming removed 2 bases from V and 5 bases from J, with 12 bases in between. The CDR3 covers 15 residues. The CDR3 nucleotides read TGTGCCAGCAGCTTATTTCGTACCGCGAATGAAAAACTGTTTTTT. Its protein is CASSLFRTANEKLFF.

As regards this clone: One end of the junction is discordant with germline, which a read error may explain. This sequence joins TRBV7-9 and TRBJ2-1, with TRBD2 matching 9 bases. CDR3 length: 16 amino acids. The germline CDR1 and CDR2 sequences are SEHNR and FQNEAQ (reference sequence). The CDR3 coding sequence is TGTTCCAGCAGCTTAGTAACTAGCGGGCTCCCGACTGAGCAGTTCTTC. Amino acids: CSSSLVTSGLPTEQFF.

The chain links TRBV27 to TRBJ2-1; 8 positions match TRBD2. The CDR3 sequence is 15 residues long. Germline loops: CDR1 MNHEY, CDR2 SMNVEV (reference sequence). With 2 bases clipped from V and 6 bases from J, the junction kept 6 bases outside the gene matches. CDR3 nucleotide sequence: TGTGCCAGCAGTTTAAATAGCGGGGTCCCCAATGAGCAGTTCTTC. Residues: CASSLNSGVPNEQFF.

This chain uses TRBV27 with TRBJ1-6; tentative D call: TRBD1 (5 bases). Germline CDR1 and CDR2: MNHEY and SMNVEV (reference sequence). The CDR3 is 15 amino acids. Deletions cut 2 bases from V and 10 bases from J, with 15 bases between. Written as DNA, the CDR3 is TGTGCCAGCAGTTTAGGGGGGGGGTATGGCTCACCCCTCCACTTT. Its translation: CASSLGGGYGSPLHF.

V is TRBV9 and J is TRBJ2-2; 9 bases are shared with TRBD1. The CDR3 extends over 18 amino acids. Trimming removed 1 base from V and 6 bases from J; junction bases left unmatched: 13. The germline gives CDR1 SGDLS, CDR2 YYNGEE. CDR3 DNA sequence: TGTGCCAGCAGCGTAACGGTCAAACCGGGACAGGGAGCCGGGGAGCTGTTTTTT. Amino acids: CASSVTVKPGQGAGELFF.

The chain employs TRBV14 and TRBJ1-2; 7 bases align to TRBD1. Losses at the gene ends were 4 bases for V and 8 bases for J; bases not matched to a gene: 10. This CDR3 contains 14 residues. Per germline, CDR1 SGHDN and CDR2 FVKESK. CDR3 DNA sequence: TGTGCCAGCAGCCGGACAGGACTTATGGGGGGCTACACCTTC. Amino acid sequence: CASSRTGLMGGYTF. Complete variable domain (other parts from reference TRBV14 and TRBJ1-2): EAGVTQFPSHSVIEKGQTVTLRCDPISGHDNLYWYRRVMGKEIKFLLHFVKESKQDESGMPNNRFLAERTGGTYSTLKVQPAELEDSGVYFCASSRTGLMGGYTFGSGTRLTVV.

The chain uses TRBV11-2 and TRBJ2-3; no reliable D call. Germline lookup yields CDR1 SGHAT and CDR2 FQNNGV. The CDR3 has 12 amino acids. V lost 6 bases, J lost 6 bases, and 10 bases lay in between. The CDR3 region is CASRPTWDTQYF. The CDR3 DNA follows: TGTGCCAGCAGGCCTACGTGGGATACGCAGTATTTT.

The CDR3 DNA follows: TGCGCCAGCAGCCACACTAGCGGTCAAGAGACCCAGTACTTC. Protein sequence: CASSHTSGQETQYF. The chain has TRBV5-1 and TRBJ2-5; 8 bases are shared with TRBD2. This CDR3 spans 14 amino acids. J was trimmed by 2 bases and V by 4 bases; bases with no gene match: 4. The V gene's germline CDR1 is SGHRS and CDR2 YFSETQ.

The CDR3 region is CASSLGWATGELFF. In DNA, the CDR3 is TGCGCCAGCAGCTTGGGTTGGGCCACCGGGGAGCTGTTTTTT. This sequence joins TRBV5-1 and TRBJ2-2; D is uncertain. This CDR3 is built from 14 residues. V was trimmed by 0 bases and J by 4 bases, leaving 7 bases between them. The germline CDR1 and CDR2 sequences are SGHRS and YFSETQ.

The V gene is TRBV28, the J gene TRBJ2-1; 7 nucleotides agree with TRBD2. CDR1 is MDHEN, CDR2 SYDVKM, per germline. Trimming removed 10 bases from V and 6 bases from J; junction bases left unmatched: 15. This CDR3 is 15 amino acids long. CDR3 loop: CATILPGLSSNEQFF. The CDR3 coding sequence is TGTGCCACCATACTACCGGGACTAAGTTCCAATGAGCAGTTCTTC.

This sequence joins TRBV6-6 and TRBJ1-1; maybe TRBD1 (5 bases). This CDR3 has 12 amino acids. The V gene lost 6 bases and the J gene lost 11 bases, with 16 bases spanning the gap. The germline V gene encodes CDR1 MNHNY and CDR2 SVGAGI (reference sequence). The CDR3 is CASSGGVSGAFF. CDR3 nucleotides: TGTGCCAGCAGCGGAGGGGTGTCAGGGGCTTTCTTT.

The rearrangement links TRBV7-2 to TRBJ1-4, with a possible D match to TRBD1 (5 bases). The CDR3 is made up of 14 amino acids. V dropped 5 bases and J dropped 8 bases, with 15 bases sitting between them. CDR1 is SGHTA, CDR2 FQGNSA, per germline. CDR3 in DNA: TGTGCCAGCAGCCCAGATGGGGCCGGGGAAAAACTGTTTTTT. Translation: CASSPDGAGEKLFF. The whole variable domain, remainder taken from reference TRBV7-2 and TRBJ1-4, is GAGVSQSPSNKVTEKGKDVELRCDPISGHTALYWYRQSLGQGLEFLIYFQGNSAPDKSGLPSDRFSAERTGGSVSTLTIQRTQQEDSAVYLCASSPDGAGEKLFFGSGTQLSVL.

This chain links TRBV4-1 with TRBJ2-1; 10 nucleotides align to TRBD2. The V and J ends lost 1 base and 4 bases, in that order; junction bases with no gene match: 7. Germline V lookup: CDR1 MGHRA, CDR2 YSYEKL. This CDR3 comprises 17 residues. CDR3 region: CASSQGRLAGKYNEQFF. DNA for the CDR3: TGCGCCAGCAGCCAAGGACGACTAGCGGGTAAATACAATGAGCAGTTCTTC.

The rearrangement uses TRBV28 and TRBJ2-7, with 8 bases matching TRBD1. The germline V gene encodes CDR1 MDHEN and CDR2 SYDVKM. Germline trimming cut 6 bases from V and 2 bases from J; bases unmatched to any gene: 6. This CDR3 is built from 14 residues. The CDR3 DNA is TGTGCCAGCAGCAACAGGGGGGAAACCTACGAGCAGTACTTC. Amino acids: CASSNRGETYEQYF.

The chain employs TRBV5-1 and TRBJ2-7; 9 bases are a match to TRBD1. V gave up 2 bases and J gave up 5 bases; unmatched junction bases: 8. CDR3 length equals 15 residues. Germline V gives CDR1 SGHRS, CDR2 YFSETQ. The chain's CDR3 is CASSFRQGGFNEQYF. The CDR3 region has the DNA TGCGCCAGCAGCTTCAGACAGGGGGGGTTCAACGAGCAGTACTTC.